The 15 T cell receptor beta chains in this list originate from one sample, sequenced in a study of sequential checkpoint blockade in melanoma. Treatment meaning: randomized to nivolumab then ipilimumab (arm A) or the reverse (arm B). Only in-frame clones appear in the TCRdb table, and some are missing; sequencing was by immunoSEQ multiplex PCR. The profile covers roughly 1,200 clones, with under 20% appearing a single time and over 12% taken by the ten largest. Material: tumor tissue (inferred from file names), obtained from a patient given nivolumab and ipilimumab in sequence. The source of these receptors is a human donor with melanoma.

This clone has more than one count but fewer than ten. The chain links TRBV25-1 to TRBJ1-2; D unclear. The CDR3 spans 15 residues. CDR1 and CDR2 (germline): MGHDK, SYGVNS. Trimming took 5 bases from V and 3 from J, leaving 16 bases between them. CDR3 nucleotide sequence: TGTGCCAGCAGTTCAAACACCGAGGGCCACTATGGCTACACCTTC. Translation gives CASSSNTEGHYGYTF.

The chain is built from TRBV18 and TRBJ1-1; D not resolved. Germline V gene sequence: CDR1 KGHSH, CDR2 LQKENI. V lost 0 bases and J 0 bases, leaving 5 bases between the germline ends. The CDR3 totals 14 residues. For the CDR3, the DNA is TGTGCCAGCTCACCACCGGGAGTGAACACTGAAGCTTTCTTT. Its translation: CASSPPGVNTEAFF.

This clone ranks as medium-sized. The CDR3 DNA follows: TGTGCCAGCAGCTTCTACGGGACAGTGAACACTGAAGCTTTCTTT. It yields the protein CASSFYGTVNTEAFF. This chain links TRBV11-3 with TRBJ1-1, with 7 positions matching TRBD1. The CDR3 is made up of 15 amino acids. The V and J ends lost 3 bases and 0 bases, in that order; junction bases with no gene match: 4. From germline, CDR1 is SGHNT and CDR2 YENEEA.

This clone occurred once. The J gene is TRBJ2-3, the V gene TRBV18; 7 bases agree with TRBD2. The germline CDR1 and CDR2 sequences are KGHSH and LQKENI. The CDR3 has 15 amino acids. Losses at the gene ends were 3 bases for V and 1 base for J; bases not matched to a gene: 4. CDR3 nucleotide sequence: TGTGCCAGCTCACCTACTAGCGTAGGCACAGATACGCAGTATTTT. Its protein product is CASSPTSVGTDTQYF.

The V call is TRBV6-8, the J call TRBJ1-4; no clear D. V lost 2 bases, J lost 0 bases, and 13 bases lay in between. The germline gives CDR1 MNHGY, CDR2 SAAAGT. This CDR3 is built from 17 residues. CDR3 in DNA: TGTGCCAGCAGTTACGATGCAGAGATTGCAACTAATGAAAAACTGTTTTTT. Protein: CASSYDAEIATNEKLFF.

This clone has a handful of counts. V gene TRBV7-4 combines with J gene TRBJ2-1; D is unclear. The CDR3 spans 13 residues. Trimming cost V 1 base and J 8 bases, with 9 bases left between them. Germline values: CDR1 SGHVT, CDR2 SQSDAQ. The CDR3 nucleotides are TGTGCCAGCAGCTTAGTCCCGCCTGATGAGCAGTTCTTC. Translating it yields CASSLVPPDEQFF.

This clone was found a few times. Coverage ceases 1 residue before the CDR3 finishes, and the germline J gene fills in the end. The V and J genes are TRBV10-3 and TRBJ1-5; perhaps TRBD1 as D (6 bases). There are 15 residues in the CDR3. Germline V gene sequence: CDR1 ENHRY, CDR2 SYGVKD. V was shortened by 0 bases and J by 9 bases, with 15 bases between the two germline ends. The sequenced CDR3 bases are TGTGCCATCAGTGAGTCGAACACAGGGCTGGGGCCCCAGCAT. Protein product: CAISESNTGLGPQH. The whole CDR3 sequence reads CAISESNTGLGPQHF.

By share of the sample, this clone is medium-sized. The chain has TRBV11-3 and TRBJ2-1; 12 positions match TRBD2. The germline V gene encodes CDR1 SGHNT and CDR2 YENEEA. The CDR3 is made up of 18 amino acids. Trimming removed 1 base from V and 4 bases from J; junction bases left unmatched: 8. In nucleotides, the CDR3 is TGTGCCAGCAGCTTAGTCTCTACTAGCGGGGGGCCTTACAATGAGCAGTTCTTC. As protein: CASSLVSTSGGPYNEQFF.

This clone was counted a few times. This chain joins TRBV6-7 and TRBJ2-1; possibly TRBD2 for D (6 bases). TRBV6-7 is classed as an ORF, of uncertain function. This CDR3 is 11 amino acids long. Trimming pared 8 bases from V and 10 bases from J, leaving 12 bases between. CDR3 nucleotides: TGTGCCAGCCTTGGGACTCTAGAGCAGTTCTTC. This sequence encodes CASLGTLEQFF.

This clone occurred a few times. This sequence joins TRBV11-3 and TRBJ2-3; 10 nucleotides agree with TRBD2. The germline V gene has CDR1 SGHNT and CDR2 YENEEA. The CDR3 spans 16 residues. With 0 bases clipped from V and 1 base from J, the junction kept 1 base outside the gene matches. The CDR3 spells CASSLEGTSGTDTQYF. The CDR3 coding sequence is TGTGCCAGCAGCTTAGAGGGGACTAGCGGCACAGATACGCAGTATTTT.

The gene calls are TRBV18 and TRBJ1-1, with D tentatively TRBD1 (6 bases). CDR1 and CDR2 (germline): KGHSH, LQKENI. Between the trimmed V and J ends, which lost 3 bases and 8 bases, there was a span of 10 bases. The CDR3 totals 12 residues. CDR3 coding DNA: TGTGCCAGCTCACCGGGGGCAGGGGAAGCTTTCTTT. The encoded protein is CASSPGAGEAFF.

By share, this clone counts as medium-sized (0.01 to 0.1%). V is TRBV11-3 and J is TRBJ2-3; D ambiguous. V was cut by 0 bases and J by 2 bases, with 6 bases left in between. The CDR3 sequence is 14 residues long. The germline V gene has CDR1 SGHNT and CDR2 YENEEA. The CDR3 here is CASSLDGNTDTQYF. In DNA form, the CDR3 reads TGTGCCAGCAGCTTAGATGGAAACACAGATACGCAGTATTTT.

This clone was observed a handful of times. The chain recombines TRBV4-1 with TRBJ2-2; tentatively, D is TRBD1 (6 bases). V lost 0 bases to trimming and J lost 7 bases, with 12 bases between them. Germline V gene lookup returns CDR1 MGHRA and CDR2 YSYEKL. The CDR3 sequence is 15 residues long. This CDR3 is CASSQEYKGVGELFF. The CDR3 coding sequence is TGCGCCAGCAGCCAAGAGTACAAGGGGGTCGGGGAGCTGTTTTTT.

By share, this clone counts as medium-sized. The chain links TRBV11-3 to TRBJ2-7; 7 bases are shared with TRBD1. The CDR3 extends over 15 amino acids. Germline V gene data show CDR1 as SGHNT and CDR2 as YENEEA. The trim removed 4 bases at V and 4 bases at J, leaving 10 bases unmatched. The CDR3 loop is CASSYYRGTSYEQYF. The CDR3 DNA follows: TGTGCCAGCAGCTATTACAGGGGTACGTCGTACGAGCAGTACTTC.

This clone is deemed medium-sized. Written as DNA, the CDR3 is TGTGCCAGCAGTTACCAACACGGTTCCTACGAGCAGTACTTC. It specifies CASSYQHGSYEQYF. The chain joins TRBV6-8 to TRBJ2-7; D ambiguous. The CDR3 has 14 amino acids. The V gene's germline CDR1 is MNHGY and CDR2 SAAAGT. V lost 2 bases and J lost 1, with 9 bases in between.